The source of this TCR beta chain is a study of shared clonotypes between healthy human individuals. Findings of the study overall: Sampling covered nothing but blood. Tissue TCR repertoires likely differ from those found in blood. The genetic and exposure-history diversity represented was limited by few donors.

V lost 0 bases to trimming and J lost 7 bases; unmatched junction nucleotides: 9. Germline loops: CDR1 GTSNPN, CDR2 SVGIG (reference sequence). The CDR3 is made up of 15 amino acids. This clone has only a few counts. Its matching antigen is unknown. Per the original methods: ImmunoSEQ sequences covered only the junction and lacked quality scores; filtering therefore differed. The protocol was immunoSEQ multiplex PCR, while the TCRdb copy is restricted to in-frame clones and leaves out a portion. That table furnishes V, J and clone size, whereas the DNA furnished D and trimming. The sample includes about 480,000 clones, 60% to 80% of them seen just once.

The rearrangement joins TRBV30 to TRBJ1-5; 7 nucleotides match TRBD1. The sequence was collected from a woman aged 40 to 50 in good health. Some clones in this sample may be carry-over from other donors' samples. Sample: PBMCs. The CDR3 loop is CAWSVLSGGDQPQHF. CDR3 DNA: TGTGCCTGGAGTGTACTATCAGGGGGGGACCAGCCCCAGCATTTT.